What follows are 2 T cell receptor beta chains derived from one specimen sequenced in a study of T cells in localized non-small cell lung cancer. TCRdb's table, derived via immunoSEQ multiplex PCR, lists solely in-frame clones and lacks some. The sample includes roughly 30,000 clones, about 87% of them seen just once. The sequences come from peripheral blood, collected before any cancer treatment. These TCRs come from a woman aged 18 to 50 with stage I lung adenocarcinoma.

This chain links TRBV6-1 with TRBJ1-2; D is uncertain. The ends were cut back, 5 bases at V and 2 bases at J, with 3 bases in the middle. Per the germline V gene, CDR1 is MNHNS and CDR2 is SASEGT. The CDR3 covers 11 residues. The CDR3 DNA sequence: TGTGCCAGCAGTTTAAACTATGGCTACACCTTC. Its protein product is CASSLNYGYTF.

The chain employs TRBV7-8 and TRBJ1-1, with D uncertain. CDR1 is SGHVS and CDR2 is FQNEAQ in the germline V gene. V was shortened by 4 bases and J by 0 bases, with 9 bases between the two germline ends. This CDR3 has 14 residues. CDR3 nucleotides: TGTGCCAGCAGCTCCCTCGACATGAACACTGAAGCTTTCTTT. Its protein product is CASSSLDMNTEAFF.